This T cell receptor (beta chain) originates from a study of shared clonotypes between healthy human individuals. Study context: Three plates were used per donor for CD4 naive, three for CD4 memory, two for CD8 naive and one for CD8 memory.

Germline CDR1 and CDR2: LNHNV and YYDKDF (reference sequence). Trimming shortened V by 9 bases and J by 8 bases, and 19 bases separated the two germline ends. This CDR3 contains 13 residues. The study separated CD4+ cells into CD45RA+ naive and CD45RA-negative memory subsets. Using immunoSEQ multiplex PCR, the repertoire was profiled, and TCRdb retains in-frame clones only, with some absent. The top ten hold around 0.33% of the sample, which has roughly 1,600,000 clones, 98% seen once. Study findings and constraints: It was anticipated that sequencing depth would influence how many clonotypes donors shared.

A note on this clone: No antigen is known for it.

The chain combines TRBV15 with TRBJ1-1, with D unresolved. This TCR derives from a man aged 30 to 45 in good health. The specimen sequenced was naive CD4+ T cells sorted from blood. Subset indicated: CD45RA+ positively selected. CDR3 in amino acids: CATRISRQPEAFF. The CDR3 DNA follows: TGTGCCACTAGGATAAGTCGCCAGCCAGAAGCTTTCTTT.